This T cell receptor beta chain was captured by sequencing in a study of blood T cell repertoires in COVID-19. Study-wide context: Whether acute or convalescent, the COVID-19 samples came from the United States, Italy and Spain. Nucleic acid was either cDNA or gDNA, and it came from T cells, B-cell-depleted T cells, or PBMCs.

In the authors' methods: The assay estimated nucleated cells by amplifying reference gene primers. Generated by immunoSEQ multiplex PCR, the TCRdb table keeps only in-frame clones and is missing some. V and J calls and clone size are as listed in that table; D and trimming were resolved from the DNA. The sample gives approximately 65,000 clones, approximately 83% of which show up once; about 1.1% is in the top ten. Source material: peripheral blood. This TCR derives from a man aged 35-49 years with acute or convalescent COVID-19.

The CDR3 DNA is TGTGCCATCAGGAGTGGATTGATAGCGGGGGGGCAAGATACGCAGTATTTT. Translation gives CAIRSGLIAGGQDTQYF. The chain uses TRBV10-3 and TRBJ2-3, with 11 bases matching TRBD2. V lost 6 bases to trimming and J lost 5 bases; unmatched junction nucleotides: 13. In germline, CDR1 is ENHRY, CDR2 SYGVKD. This CDR3 comprises 17 residues.